One sample yielded the 16 T cell receptor beta chains listed below, sequenced in a study of blood T cell repertoires in COVID-19. Method: immunoSEQ multiplex PCR; TCRdb's copy keeps in-frame clones and lacks some. The table lists over 70,000 clones, about 80% of them singletons. Specimen: peripheral blood. The receptors stem from a man aged 70 or older who had recovered from COVID-19.

This rearrangement joins TRBV19 to TRBJ2-5; a weak D match, TRBD2 (6 bases). The CDR3 sequence is 14 residues long. Germline V gives CDR1 LNHDA, CDR2 SQIVND (reference sequence). V was trimmed by 5 bases and J by 2 bases, leaving 12 bases between them. CDR3 amino acids: CASSPGTVQETQYF. The CDR3 DNA reads as TGTGCCAGTAGTCCCGGGACTGTACAAGAGACCCAGTACTTC.

The chain couples TRBV7-2 to TRBJ1-6; maybe TRBD1 (5 bases). Germline loops: CDR1 SGHTA, CDR2 FQGNSA. Between the trimmed V and J ends, which lost 2 bases and 4 bases, there was a span of 12 bases. The length of the CDR3 is 16 residues. CDR3 region: CASSLRTQGYNSPLHF. The CDR3 DNA reads as TGTGCCAGCAGCTTAAGAACTCAGGGTTATAATTCACCCCTCCACTTT.

CDR3 sequence reads: CASRPRQGFVRLGYTF. The CDR3 bases are TGTGCAAGTCGTCCACGACAGGGGTTTGTCCGACTTGGCTACACCTTC. This rearrangement joins TRBV12-2 to TRBJ1-2; the D call in the table, TRBD1, was not verified against the DNA. TRBV12-2 is a documented pseudogene. This CDR3 is built from 16 residues.

This clone showed up just once. This sequence joins TRBV6-2 or TRBV6-3 and TRBJ2-1; D is possibly TRBD1 (5 bases). V was trimmed by 4 bases and J by 4 bases, leaving 14 bases between them. This CDR3 region has 15 residues. CDR1 and CDR2 (germline): MNHEY, SVGEGT. The DNA for the CDR3 is TGTGCCAGCAGTTTAGGCAGGGTTTGGTACAATGAGCAGTTCTTC. Protein product: CASSLGRVWYNEQFF.

The chain recombines TRBV9 with TRBJ1-4; 7 bases line up with TRBD1. V was pared by 1 base and J by 8 bases, with 5 bases of the junction left unmatched. CDR1 and CDR2 from the germline V gene are SGDLS and YYNGEE. The CDR3 totals 14 residues. CDR3 sequence (DNA): TGTGCCAGCAGCGTACAGGGGGGACGAGAAAAACTGTTTTTT. Protein sequence: CASSVQGGREKLFF.

The chain links TRBV9 to TRBJ2-1; 7 bases fit TRBD1. Germline V lookup: CDR1 SGDLS, CDR2 YYNGEE. The CDR3 is made up of 15 amino acids. V lost 3 bases to trimming and J lost 1 base; unmatched junction nucleotides: 4. The CDR3 loop is CASSAGTVSYNEQFF. The CDR3 bases are TGTGCCAGCAGCGCTGGGACAGTGTCCTACAATGAGCAGTTCTTC.

J is TRBJ1-2 and V is TRBV7-6; D unresolved. Trimming took off 5 bases at V and 7 bases at J, with 8 bases between the two ends. The CDR3 sequence is 11 residues long. Germline-derived CDR1 and CDR2 are SGHVS and FNYEAQ. CDR3 sequence: CASSLGIGYTF. The CDR3 coding sequence is TGTGCCAGCAGCCTCGGTATTGGCTACACCTTC.

The V call is TRBV3-1 (or the pseudogene TRBV3-2), the J call TRBJ2-3; the match to TRBD2 covers 7 bases. The CDR3 spans 15 residues. CDR1 and CDR2 from the germline V gene are LGHDT and YNNKEL (reference sequence). V gave up 0 bases and J gave up 3 bases; unmatched junction bases: 3. CDR3 nucleotides: TGTGCCAGCAGCCAAGAGACGGGGGGTACAGATACGCAGTATTTT. Translating gives CASSQETGGTDTQYF.

This chain joins TRBV6-2 or TRBV6-3 and TRBJ2-7, with 10 bases aligning to TRBD2. The CDR3 sequence is 16 residues long. With V trimmed by 0 bases and J by 2 bases, 4 bases remained unmatched. Germline loops: CDR1 MNHEY, CDR2 SVGEGT. The CDR3 protein is CASSYSGLAAAYEQYF. For the CDR3, the DNA is TGTGCCAGCAGTTACTCCGGACTAGCGGCGGCCTACGAGCAGTACTTC.

The chain employs TRBV12-3 or TRBV12-4 and TRBJ1-5, with D uncertain. Trimming took 6 bases from V and 4 from J, leaving 10 bases between them. This CDR3 has 13 amino acids. CDR3 protein: CASRVGVNQPQHF. The CDR3 nucleotides are TGTGCCAGCAGGGTGGGAGTGAATCAGCCCCAGCATTTT.

The chain employs TRBV14 and TRBJ2-7; D not certain. This CDR3 region has 13 residues. V lost 1 base and J 8 bases, leaving 12 bases between the germline ends. CDR1 SGHDN and CDR2 FVKESK come from the germline V gene. The DNA for the CDR3 is TGTGCCAGCAGCCAAGTACCGAGTGGGCAGCAGTACTTC. This sequence encodes CASSQVPSGQQYF. The complete variable domain, with remaining parts taken from reference TRBV14 and TRBJ2-7, reads EAGVTQFPSHSVIEKGQTVTLRCDPISGHDNLYWYRRVMGKEIKFLLHFVKESKQDESGMPNNRFLAERTGGTYSTLKVQPAELEDSGVYFCASSQVPSGQQYFGPGTRLTVT.

This clone was seen once. V is TRBV28 and J is TRBJ1-3; D perhaps matches TRBD1 (6 bases). The CDR3 is made up of 15 amino acids. Deletions cut 4 bases from V and 4 bases from J, with 14 bases between. Germline values: CDR1 MDHEN, CDR2 SYDVKM. CDR3 nucleotide sequence: TGTGCCAGCAGTTCCCAGGGGCCCGAGGGAAACACCATATATTTT. Amino acids: CASSSQGPEGNTIYF.

The genes are TRBV6-5 and TRBJ2-7; 12 positions match TRBD1. CDR3 length: 14 amino acids. V shed 7 bases, J shed 5 bases, and the junction held 6 bases outside the gene matches. Germline V CDR1 and CDR2: MNHEY, SVGAGI. The CDR3 region has the DNA TGTGCCAGCACCCGGGACAGGGGGCTCAACGAGCAGTACTTC. Protein: CASTRDRGLNEQYF.

CDR3 sequence: CASSLTSGADTQYF. The CDR3 DNA reads as TGTGCCAGCAGCTTGACTAGCGGGGCAGATACGCAGTATTTT. J is TRBJ2-3 and V is TRBV7-3; 11 bases line up with TRBD2. V was clipped by 3 bases and J by 4 bases; unmatched bases: 0. The CDR3 is 14 residues long. Germline V gives CDR1 SGHTA, CDR2 FQGTGA.

The chain recombines TRBV2 with TRBJ2-2; D not certain. CDR3 size: 14 residues. Germline CDR1 and CDR2: SNHLY and FYNNEI. V was trimmed by 6 bases and J by 1 base, leaving 9 bases between them. The CDR3 is CASRQTRNTGELFF. The CDR3 nucleotides read TGTGCCAGCAGACAGACGAGGAACACCGGGGAGCTGTTTTTT.

This chain uses TRBV6-2 or TRBV6-3 with TRBJ2-7; 12 bases map to TRBD2. V trimming: 6 bases; J trimming: 3 bases; junction bases outside the gene matches: 15. This CDR3 has 18 amino acids. The V gene's germline CDR1 is MNHEY and CDR2 SVGEGT. Here the CDR3 DNA reads TGTGCCAGCAGCCCCACCGGGACTAGCGGGTCATCTTTCTACGAGCAGTACTTC. Translation: CASSPTGTSGSSFYEQYF.